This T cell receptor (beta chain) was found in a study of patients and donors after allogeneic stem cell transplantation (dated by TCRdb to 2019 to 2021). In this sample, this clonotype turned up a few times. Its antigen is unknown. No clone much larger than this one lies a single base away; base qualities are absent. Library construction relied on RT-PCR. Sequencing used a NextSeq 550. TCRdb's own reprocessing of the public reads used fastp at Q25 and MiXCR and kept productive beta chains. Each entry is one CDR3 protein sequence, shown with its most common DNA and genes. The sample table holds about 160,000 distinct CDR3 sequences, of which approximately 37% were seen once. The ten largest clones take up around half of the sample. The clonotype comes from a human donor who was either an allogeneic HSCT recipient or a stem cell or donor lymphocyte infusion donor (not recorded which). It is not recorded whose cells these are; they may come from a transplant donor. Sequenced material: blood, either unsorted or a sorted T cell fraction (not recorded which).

The CDR3 protein: CASSLEIRTGAFNYGYTF. The nucleotide sequence reads as follows: TGTGCCAGCAGCTTAGAAATACGGACAGGGGCATTTAACTATGGCTACACCTTC. Rearrangement joined TRBV7-8 to TRBJ1-2; TRBD1 aligns with 9 central bases. The CDR3, cysteine through phenylalanine, is 18 amino acids long. The DNA shown is the 54-base CDR3, in frame from base 1. Relative to germline, V is missing 1 base and J is missing 1 base, with 10 bases of the junction outside any gene match. Reading the germline V gene gives CDR1 SGHVS and CDR2 FQNEAQ.